This T cell receptor beta chain was profiled in a study of cytomegalovirus exposure and HLA in healthy donors. Vbeta (60) and Jbeta (13) primers were used in the PCR. Here immunoSEQ multiplex PCR was the method, and the copy in TCRdb shows in-frame clones only, minus some. The table lists 80,000 to 100,000 clones, more than 60% of them singletons. This CDR3 has 15 amino acids. From germline, CDR1 is MGHRA and CDR2 YSYEKL. Trimming stripped 0 bases from V and 0 bases from J, with 8 bases between. V and J are TRBV4-1 and TRBJ1-2; a possible D gene is TRBD1 (5 bases). Source material: PBMCs. The clonotype was recovered from a man aged 50-59 years in good health and CMV-seropositive. CDR3 amino acids: CASSQEGRANYGYTF. The CDR3 nucleotides are TGCGCCAGCAGCCAAGAGGGCAGGGCTAACTATGGCTACACCTTC.